This T cell receptor (beta chain) appears in the sequencing data of a study of shared clonotypes between healthy human individuals. Study-level results: Rarefaction curves obtained for sorted subsets showed sequencing incomplete despite large depth.

In germline, CDR1 is SGHDN, CDR2 FVKESK. Trimming cost V 6 bases and J 3 bases, with 15 bases left between them. The CDR3 is 14 amino acids. Sequencing was performed with immunoSEQ multiplex PCR; in TCRdb, only in-frame clones are kept and a portion is missing. The sample shows millions of clones, about 94% of them seen only once. Selected positively for CCR7 and CD45RO-negative, naive CD8 cells excluded terminally differentiated effector memory CD45RA+ cells. In regard to this clone: Its antigen is not known.

This TCR derives from a man between 18 and 29 years old in good health. Input material: naive CD8+ T cells sorted from blood. This chain links TRBV14 with TRBJ2-7; TRBD2 might be the D (6 bases). As DNA, the CDR3 is TGTGCCAGCAGTATGGCGGGGCTTTACTACGAGCAGTACTTC. This codes for CASSMAGLYYEQYF.